This is a list of T cell receptor beta chains from one sample in a study of cytomegalovirus exposure and HLA in healthy donors. Data came from immunoSEQ multiplex PCR; TCRdb stores just in-frame clones and leaves some out. The table shows roughly 190,000 clones, with roughly 73% occurring only once. The source material was PBMCs. The source of these receptors is a female donor in good health and CMV-seronegative. The CDR3 runs from the conserved cysteine through the conserved F or W. D genes are given only for firm matches. Size is stated for part of the rows, as once, few or many counts, or as a class when the clone is expanded.

d_gene	abundance	v_gene	j_gene	CDR3nt	CDR3aa
TRBD1	few	TRBV19	TRBJ1-1	TGTGCCAGTATTATGACAGGGGGGAGAACTGAAGCTTTCTTT	CASIMTGGRTEAFF
TRBD2	once	TRBV5-8	TRBJ2-3	TGTGCCAGCAGCTTGGAAGCGGGGGGCCCCACAGATACGCAGTATTTT	CASSLEAGGPTDTQYF
.	.	TRBV9	TRBJ1-5	TGTGCCAGCAGCGTAGGAGTGACAGATCAGCCCCAGCATTTT	CASSVGVTDQPQHF
.	.	TRBV30	TRBJ1-5	TGTGCCTGGAGTGTAAAGCCCAGGGGCCAGCCCCAGCATTTT	CAWSVKPRGQPQHF
.	.	TRBV27	TRBJ1-1	TGTGCCAGCAGTTTACAACAAAACATGAACACTGAAGCTTTCTTT	CASSLQQNMNTEAFF
.	.	TRBV5-1	TRBJ2-7	TGCGCCAGCAGCTTGGCAGAGGGGGAGAACGAGCAGTACTTC	CASSLAEGENEQYF
TRBD2	.	TRBV5-1	TRBJ2-5	TGCGCCAGCAGCTCTACTAGCGGGGAAGAGACCCAGTACTTC	CASSSTSGEETQYF
.	.	TRBV19	TRBJ2-1	TGTGCCAGTAGTTCCAGACAGCACAATGAGCAGTTCTTC	CASSSRQHNEQFF
.	.	TRBV5-1	TRBJ1-1	TGCGCCAGCAGCTACCTCGGGGTTGAAGCTTTCTTT	CASSYLGVEAFF
.	.	TRBV19	TRBJ1-2	TGTGCCAGTAGGCCGGGAGGTGGCTATGGCTACACCTTC	CASRPGGGYGYTF
TRBD2	.	TRBV11-2	TRBJ2-1	TGTGCCAGCAGCTTAACCCTCACGACTAGCGGGAGGGTTGTTGAGCAGTTCTTC	CASSLTLTTSGRVVEQFF
.	.	TRBV7-8	TRBJ1-1	TGTGCCAGCAGCACCTATCTTACTGAAGCTTTCTTT	CASSTYLTEAFF
.	.	TRBV19	TRBJ1-1	TGTGCCAGTAGTCACCCTACAGGGTCCACTGAAGCTTTCTTT	CASSHPTGSTEAFF
TRBD1	.	TRBV18	TRBJ2-3	TGTGCCAGCTCGCCCGGGACAGGGGAAAGAGATACGCAGTATTTT	CASSPGTGERDTQYF
.	.	TRBV28	TRBJ2-7	TGTGCCAGCAGTCCGCCCGTCCGGGGGATCTCCTACGAGCAGTACTTC	CASSPPVRGISYEQYF
TRBD2	.	TRBV19	TRBJ2-1	TGTGCCAGTAGTATCTCCAGCGGGAGCAGGTCCTACAATGAGCAGTTCTTC	CASSISSGSRSYNEQFF
TRBD2	.	TRBV30	TRBJ2-1	TGTGCCTGGAGTCCGGGACTAGCGGGAGAGAGTGAGCAGTTCTTC	CAWSPGLAGESEQFF